The 22 T cell receptor beta chains presented below share a single source sample, sequenced in a study of T cells in Graves' hyperthyroidism and ophthalmopathy. TCR beta CDR3 regions were amplified from RNA. Primed by the HTBI set, a first-round RT-PCR was run on the TCR CDR3. TCRdb passed the multiplex PCR reads through MiXCR, listing each CDR3 protein once. The repertoire holds about 410,000 distinct CDR3 sequences, roughly 15% seen once, with roughly an eighth in the top ten. The source material was blood. The receptors stem from a man between 18 and 35 years old with Graves' ophthalmopathy.

This clonotype was recorded at least ten times. The V and J genes are TRBV6-1 and TRBJ2-2; 8 nucleotides match TRBD1. CDR3 size: 16 residues. Germline V gives CDR1 MNHNS, CDR2 SASEGT. The junction had 9 bases not matched to a gene; V was cut back by 3 bases and J by 6 bases. CDR3 sequence: CASSDSRGRGPGELFF. Written as DNA, the CDR3 is TGTGCCAGCAGTGACTCACGGGGCAGGGGGCCCGGGGAGCTGTTTTTT.

V gene TRBV30 combines with J gene TRBJ2-7; no firm D call. Germline CDR1 is GTSNPN and CDR2 is SVGIG (reference sequence). The V end lost 2 bases, the J end lost 5 bases, and 7 bases lay between the germline ends. This CDR3 contains 11 residues. CDR3 in DNA: TGTGCCTGGAGTTTCCGGGACGAGCAGTACTTC. Its protein is CAWSFRDEQYF.

This clonotype was seen ten or more times. This rearrangement joins TRBV7-2 to TRBJ1-2; maybe TRBD1 (5 bases). Trimming stripped 6 bases from V and 0 bases from J, with 20 bases between. CDR1 is SGHTA, CDR2 FQGNSA, per germline. The CDR3 is 17 residues long. The CDR3, as DNA: TGTGCCAGCAGACAGACGAAGGGACGGAGAACTAACTATGGCTACACCTTC. As protein: CASRQTKGRRTNYGYTF.

This clonotype was seen repeatedly, ten times or more. V gene TRBV20-1 combines with J gene TRBJ2-3, with 14 bases aligning to TRBD2. Germline V gene sequence: CDR1 DFQATT, CDR2 SNEGSKA (reference sequence). J gave up 8 bases and V 0 bases, and 7 bases lay outside the gene matches. CDR3 length: 16 residues. In DNA form, the CDR3 reads TGCAGTGCTAGAGACCGGGGACTAGCGGGAGTTGGTACGCAGTATTTT. Translation: CSARDRGLAGVGTQYF.

This clonotype was seen repeatedly, ten times or more. DNA of the CDR3: TGTGCCAGCAGTTACTCTGGGGTCGGCAATCAGCCCCAGCATTTT. This gives the protein CASSYSGVGNQPQHF. V usage is TRBV6-5 and J usage is TRBJ1-5; D ambiguous. Deletions cut 0 bases from V and 2 bases from J, with 8 bases between. This CDR3 region has 15 residues. Germline CDR1 and CDR2: MNHEY and SVGAGI.

This clonotype was seen repeatedly, ten times or more. The chain employs TRBV7-2 and TRBJ1-6, with 9 nucleotides matching TRBD1. The length of the CDR3 is 14 residues. Germline assignment: CDR1 SGHTA and CDR2 FQGNSA. V dropped 4 bases and J dropped 6; count of bases not matched to a gene: 1. Written as DNA, the CDR3 is TGTGCCAGCAGCTGGACAGGGGTTAATTCACCCCTCCACTTT. Amino acids: CASSWTGVNSPLHF.

The table lists this clonotype with many counts. This chain uses TRBV7-2 with TRBJ2-5; D is unclear. With 2 bases removed from V and 8 bases from J, the gap between germline ends came to 6 bases. Germline V gene lookup returns CDR1 SGHTA and CDR2 FQGNSA. This CDR3 is built from 11 residues. CDR3 bases: TGTGCCAGCAGCTTACTCCGTACCCAGTACTTC. Protein: CASSLLRTQYF.

The sample holds many counts of this clonotype. The J gene is TRBJ2-1, the V gene TRBV11-1, with 10 nucleotides matching TRBD2. The CDR3 has 15 amino acids. Germline V gives CDR1 SGHAT, CDR2 FQDESV (reference sequence). Germline trimming cut 3 bases from V and 7 bases from J; bases unmatched to any gene: 6. The chain's CDR3 is CASSFGLAGENEQFF. The DNA for the CDR3 is TGTGCCAGCAGCTTTGGGCTAGCGGGAGAGAATGAGCAGTTCTTC.

This chain links TRBV27 with TRBJ1-5, with TRBD1 identical over 9 bases. The CDR3 sequence is 13 residues long. The J segment lost 6 bases and the V segment lost 8 bases, leaving 5 bases of the junction unmatched. Per germline, CDR1 MNHEY and CDR2 SMNVEV (reference sequence). The CDR3 protein is CASGGQGGQPQHF. The CDR3 DNA is TGTGCCAGCGGGGGACAGGGTGGTCAGCCCCAGCATTTT.

This clonotype was counted a few times. The V call is TRBV6-2 or TRBV6-3, the J call TRBJ2-4; TRBD1 matches at 8 bases. The CDR3 totals 17 residues. Germline V lookup: CDR1 MNHEY, CDR2 SVGEGT. Germline trimming cut 4 bases from V and 0 bases from J; bases unmatched to any gene: 8. CDR3 amino acids: CASSLDRDRLAKNIQYF. For the CDR3, the DNA is TGTGCCAGCAGTTTGGACCGGGACAGGCTAGCCAAAAACATTCAGTACTTC.

The chain joins TRBV7-9 to TRBJ1-4; 9 bases map to TRBD1. CDR1 and CDR2 from the germline V gene are SEHNR and FQNEAQ (reference sequence). The CDR3 loop spans 15 amino acids. V gave up 4 bases and J gave up 5 bases; unmatched junction bases: 5. CDR3 nucleotides: TGTGCCAGCAGCTCTCCAGGACAGGGGAATGAAAAACTGTTTTTT. Translated, it gives CASSSPGQGNEKLFF.

The table lists this clonotype with many counts. This chain joins TRBV6-1 and TRBJ1-1; D is possibly TRBD1 (6 bases). Germline loops: CDR1 MNHNS, CDR2 SASEGT. The germline V and J ends were trimmed by 5 bases and 4 bases, with 11 bases remaining between them. This CDR3 region has 13 residues. This chain's CDR3 is CASSQKGGTEAFF. CDR3 DNA: TGTGCCAGCAGTCAAAAGGGGGGCACTGAAGCTTTCTTT.

In the case of this clonotype: This could be a read error, since a much larger clone is one nucleotide away. The gene calls are TRBV6-2 or TRBV6-3 and TRBJ1-1; 8 bases are a match to TRBD1. This CDR3 comprises 16 residues. Germline V CDR1 and CDR2: MNHEY, SVGEGT. The CDR3 loop is CASSPGTGRMNAEAFF. The CDR3 bases are TGTGCCAGCAGCCCCGGGACAGGTCGGATGAACGCTGAAGCTTTCTTT.

There are many counts of this clonotype. This chain links TRBV30 with TRBJ1-5; D is unclear. Germline V gene lookup returns CDR1 GTSNPN and CDR2 SVGIG (reference sequence). V gave up 3 bases and J gave up 6 bases, with 12 bases separating them. The CDR3 has 13 amino acids. The CDR3 loop reads CAWRESGGQPQHF. The DNA of the CDR3 is TGTGCCTGGAGAGAGTCAGGCGGTCAGCCCCAGCATTTT.

This clonotype came up many times. In DNA form, the CDR3 reads TGTGCCAGCAGCTCCGGGACAGCAAGAACAGATACGCAGTATTTT. This encodes CASSSGTARTDTQYF. J is TRBJ2-3 and V is TRBV5-5; 7 nucleotides line up with TRBD1. Germline trimming cut 3 bases from V and 3 bases from J; bases unmatched to any gene: 7. In germline, CDR1 is SGHKS, CDR2 YYEKEE (reference sequence). The CDR3 consists of 15 residues.

The rearrangement joins TRBV20-1 to TRBJ2-2; no reliable D call. The CDR3 runs to 16 residues. The ends were cut back, 4 bases at V and 6 bases at J, with 21 bases in the middle. Germline CDR1 is DFQATT and CDR2 is SNEGSKA (reference sequence). This CDR3 is CSAMHKFDRRAGELFF. The CDR3 DNA sequence: TGCAGTGCTATGCACAAGTTTGATAGAAGGGCCGGGGAGCTGTTTTTT.

The rearrangement joins TRBV6-1 to TRBJ1-2; TRBD1 might be the D (5 bases). V was cut by 6 bases and J by 8 bases, with 13 bases left in between. The CDR3 consists of 12 residues. Germline-derived CDR1 and CDR2 are MNHNS and SASEGT. The CDR3 protein is CASRVGGDGYTF. CDR3 bases: TGTGCCAGCAGGGTGGGAGGGGACGGCTACACCTTC.

This clonotype turned up a few times. The chain is built from TRBV19 and TRBJ2-7; no clear D gene. Germline V CDR1 and CDR2: LNHDA, SQIVND (reference sequence). With 3 bases removed from V and 6 bases from J, the gap between germline ends came to 18 bases. There are 15 residues in the CDR3. CDR3 nucleotides: TGTGCCAGTAGTATGGAATTATTGAGCGCGTCCGAGCAGTACTTC. As protein: CASSMELLSASEQYF.

In this sample, this clonotype turned up many times. The CDR3 loop is CASSARIEAFF. CDR3 DNA sequence: TGTGCCAGCAGCGCCAGGATTGAAGCTTTCTTT. V gene TRBV7-9 combines with J gene TRBJ1-1; D ambiguous. In germline, CDR1 is SEHNR, CDR2 FQNEAQ (reference sequence). This CDR3 is 11 amino acids long. Trimming took off 5 bases at V and 7 bases at J, with 8 bases between the two ends.

This clonotype was seen at least ten times. The chain has TRBV27 and TRBJ1-4, with 9 positions matching TRBD1. This CDR3 has 14 amino acids. With 6 bases clipped from V and 7 bases from J, the junction kept 6 bases outside the gene matches. Germline CDR1 reads MNHEY; CDR2 reads SMNVEV (reference sequence). Here the CDR3 reads CASRQGARGEKLFF. The CDR3 nucleotides read TGTGCCAGCAGACAGGGGGCCAGGGGTGAAAAACTGTTTTTT. Full variable domain (outside the CDR3, taken from reference TRBV27 and TRBJ1-4): EAQVTQNPRYLITVTGKKLTVTCSQNMNHEYMSWYRQDPGLGLRQIYYSMNVEVTDKGDVPEGYKVSRKEKRNFPLILESPSPNQTSLYFCASRQGARGEKLFFGSGTQLSVL.

The rearrangement links TRBV19 to TRBJ2-4, with TRBD2 as a possible D gene (6 bases). V gave up 3 bases and J gave up 4 bases, with 13 bases separating them. The CDR3 contains 15 residues. Germline V gene lookup returns CDR1 LNHDA and CDR2 SQIVND (reference sequence). CDR3 in DNA: TGTGCCAGTAGTATTGTTTGGCGGGGAAAAAACATTCAGTACTTC. It yields the protein CASSIVWRGKNIQYF.

This clonotype was recorded a few times. The V and J genes are TRBV6-5 and TRBJ1-5; the D is unclear. The V and J ends lost 0 bases and 6 bases respectively, with 9 bases between them. The CDR3 spans 14 residues. CDR1 and CDR2 (germline): MNHEY, SVGAGI. The CDR3 DNA reads TGTGCCAGCAGTTACTCCGGTGGGCCTCAGCCCCAGCATTTT. Protein product: CASSYSGGPQPQHF.